The clone carrying this T cell receptor beta chain was recorded a few times. Antigen unknown. Purities in excess of 95% were seen in all sorted populations. The whole isolated RNA underwent reverse transcription, so sequencing captured expressed TCRB transcripts. Method: immunoSEQ multiplex PCR; TCRdb's copy keeps in-frame clones and lacks some. The sample lists about 620,000 clones; around 15% were seen once. Looked up from germline, CDR1 is SGHDN and CDR2 is FVKESK. Trimming took 4 bases from V and 2 from J, leaving 11 bases between them. The length of the CDR3 is 14 residues. This entry belongs to a study of beta chain features in type 1 diabetes. Findings and caveats of the study: In type 1 diabetes patients, VDJ junctions had fewer insertions; deletions at these junctions were more frequent.

V and J are TRBV14 and TRBJ1-2; D possibly corresponds to TRBD1 (5 bases). The source is a man aged 18 to 35 in good health. The sequenced material came from naive CD4+ T cells from blood. CDR3 region: CASSPERGNYGYTF. The CDR3 DNA is TGTGCCAGCAGCCCAGAGAGGGGAAACTATGGCTACACCTTC.